Presented here are 10 T cell receptor beta chains from one specimen sequenced in a study of CD8+ T cells in alopecia areata. Following RNA extraction, reverse transcription yielded cDNA that acted as the sequencing template. TCRdb keeps only in-frame clones here, not all; method: immunoSEQ multiplex PCR. The sample includes approximately 66,000 clones, 60% of them seen just once. Sequencing used CD8+ T cells sorted from blood, obtained at week 0. Receptors were obtained from a human donor with alopecia areata.

The V and J genes are TRBV9 and TRBJ1-5; D uncertain. CDR3 length: 15 amino acids. V lost 0 bases and J lost 0, with 7 bases in between. Germline lookup yields CDR1 SGDLS and CDR2 YYNGEE. In DNA form, the CDR3 reads TGTGCCAGCAGCGTAGGGACCGTTAGCAATCAGCCCCAGCATTTT. It codes for CASSVGTVSNQPQHF.

The chain has TRBV29-1 and TRBJ1-2; TRBD1 is a possible D gene (5 bases). Germline V CDR1 and CDR2: SQVTM, ANQGSEA. Between the trimmed V and J ends, which lost 2 bases and 4 bases, there was a span of 14 bases. The CDR3 consists of 14 residues. This CDR3 reads CSVEWWDSLYGYTF. In nucleotides, the CDR3 is TGCAGCGTTGAATGGTGGGACTCACTCTATGGCTACACCTTC.

This clone was seen only a few times. The chain combines TRBV13 with TRBJ1-1; no clear D. The CDR3 consists of 13 residues. Per germline, CDR1 PRHDT and CDR2 FYEKMQ (reference sequence). V was pared by 3 bases and J by 1 base, with 6 bases between. The CDR3 DNA is TGTGCCAGCAGCTTGACAAGGAACACTGAAGCTTTCTTT. It is translated as CASSLTRNTEAFF.

This clone was detected only once. The V call is TRBV27, the J call TRBJ1-5, with D possibly TRBD1 on 5 matching bases. Germline CDR1 MNHEY, CDR2 SMNVEV (reference sequence). V was cut by 3 bases and J by 2 bases, with 14 bases left in between. The CDR3 has 16 amino acids. The DNA for the CDR3 is TGTGCCAGCAGTTTTTCGGGACCCGGCGGCAATCAGCCCCAGCATTTT. Protein sequence: CASSFSGPGGNQPQHF.

This chain connects TRBV6-6 to TRBJ1-1; D uncertain. In germline, CDR1 is MNHNY, CDR2 SVGAGI (reference sequence). V was shortened by 5 bases and J by 3 bases, with 4 bases between the two germline ends. The CDR3 spans 11 residues. CDR3 protein: CASSTYTEAFF. CDR3 DNA: TGTGCCAGCAGTACCTACACTGAAGCTTTCTTT.

The CDR3 DNA reads TGTGCCAGCAGCGTAGTATCCCACTATGGCTACACCTTC. Protein product: CASSVVSHYGYTF. The chain has TRBV9 and TRBJ1-2, with D unresolved. Germline V CDR1 and CDR2: SGDLS, YYNGEE. The CDR3 consists of 13 residues. The V gene lost 0 bases and the J gene lost 3 bases, with 6 bases spanning the gap.

There are a few counts of this clone. The chain joins TRBV9 to TRBJ1-1; D gene ambiguous. CDR1 and CDR2 from the germline V gene are SGDLS and YYNGEE. This CDR3 region has 15 residues. The V gene lost 0 bases and the J gene lost 4 bases, with 13 bases spanning the gap. The CDR3 loop is CASSVEGRVGTEAFF. CDR3 in DNA: TGTGCCAGCAGCGTAGAGGGCAGAGTAGGCACTGAAGCTTTCTTT.

The V and J genes are TRBV27 and TRBJ2-7; TRBD2 agrees at 14 bases. The ends lost 6 bases at V and 4 bases at J; junction bases unmatched: 11. Germline CDR1 is MNHEY and CDR2 is SMNVEV (reference sequence). The CDR3 extends over 17 amino acids. CDR3 coding DNA: TGTGCCAGCAGCTTGACTGGGACTAGCGGGAGTGGGTACGAGCAGTACTTC. Amino acid sequence: CASSLTGTSGSGYEQYF.

This clone was seen just once. The CDR3: CASSLAQGERPEQFF. In DNA form, the CDR3 reads TGTGCCAGCAGCTTAGCCCAGGGTGAACGACCTGAGCAGTTCTTC. V is TRBV7-2 and J is TRBJ2-1; possibly TRBD1 for D (5 bases). The ends were cut back, 0 bases at V and 9 bases at J, with 15 bases in the middle. Germline CDR1 and CDR2: SGHTA and FQGNSA. This CDR3 contains 15 residues.

The chain carries TRBV7-6 and TRBJ2-7; 7 nucleotides match TRBD1. V lost 6 bases, J lost 0 bases, and 8 bases stayed unmatched. The CDR3 is 15 residues long. In germline, CDR1 is SGHVS, CDR2 FNYEAQ. Here the CDR3 DNA reads TGTGCCAGCAGGAGGGCGACAGGGCCCTCCTACGAGCAGTACTTC. Translating gives CASRRATGPSYEQYF.